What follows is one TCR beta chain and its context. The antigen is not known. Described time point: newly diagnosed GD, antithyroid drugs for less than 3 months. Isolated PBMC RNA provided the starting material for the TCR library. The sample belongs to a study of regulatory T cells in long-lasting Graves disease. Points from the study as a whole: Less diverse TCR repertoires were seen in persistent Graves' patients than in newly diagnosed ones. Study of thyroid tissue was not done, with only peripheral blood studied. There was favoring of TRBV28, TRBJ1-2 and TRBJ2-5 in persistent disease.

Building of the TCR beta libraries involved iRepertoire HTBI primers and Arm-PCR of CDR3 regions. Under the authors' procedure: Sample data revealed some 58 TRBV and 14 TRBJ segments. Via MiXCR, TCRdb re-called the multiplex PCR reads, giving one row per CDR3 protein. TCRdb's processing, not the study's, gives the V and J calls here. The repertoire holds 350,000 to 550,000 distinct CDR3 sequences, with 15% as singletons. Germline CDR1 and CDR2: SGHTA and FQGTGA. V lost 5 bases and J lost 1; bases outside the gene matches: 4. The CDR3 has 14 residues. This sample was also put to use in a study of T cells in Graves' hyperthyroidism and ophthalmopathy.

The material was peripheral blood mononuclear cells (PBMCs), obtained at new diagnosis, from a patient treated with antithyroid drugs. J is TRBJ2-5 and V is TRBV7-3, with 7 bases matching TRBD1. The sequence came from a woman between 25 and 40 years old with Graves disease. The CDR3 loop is CASSKTGSQETQYF. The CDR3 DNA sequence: TGTGCCAGCAGCAAGACAGGGTCCCAAGAGACCCAGTACTTC. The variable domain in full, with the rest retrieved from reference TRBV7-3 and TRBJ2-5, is GAGVSQTPSNKVTEKGKYVELRCDPISGHTALYWYRQSLGQGPEFLIYFQGTGAADDSGLPNDRFFAVRPEGSVSTLKIQRTERGDSAVYLCASSKTGSQETQYFGPGTRLLVL.